This T cell receptor beta chain was sequenced during a study of T cells in Graves' hyperthyroidism and ophthalmopathy. The CDR3 regions of TCR beta were amplified from RNA transcripts. RT-PCR in the first round (using the HTBI primer set) targeted the TCR CDR3. TCRdb used MiXCR to reprocess the multiplex PCR reads, holding one entry per CDR3 protein. The repertoire has approximately 380,000 distinct CDR3 sequences, under 20% of them found once; the top ten carry less than 45%. Patients showing uncontrolled infection, other autoimmune disease, pregnancy or lactation were ineligible. The CDR3 covers 14 residues. Germline lookup yields CDR1 MNHEY and CDR2 SVGAGI. J gave up 6 bases and V 2 bases, and 5 bases lay outside the gene matches. This clonotype appeared many times. Antigen specificity is unknown. General study findings and limits: The model identified upcoming ophthalmopathy a median about six months ahead of onset. In simple terms, a model built on 13 V-J features told ophthalmopathy apart from stable hyperthyroidism.

This clonotype was sampled from a young man with Graves' ophthalmopathy. The chain joins TRBV6-5 to TRBJ2-5; TRBD1 matches at 8 bases. The sequencing input was blood. CDR3 protein: CASSYGQGAKTQYF. In nucleotides, the CDR3 is TGTGCCAGCAGTTACGGCCAGGGGGCTAAGACCCAGTACTTC.